This T cell receptor (beta chain) was observed in a study of blood T cell repertoires in COVID-19. How the authors handled the data: Reference gene primer amplification in the assay estimated nucleated cell counts. Profiled with immunoSEQ multiplex PCR; TCRdb holds only in-frame clones, not every one. Clone size and V and J calls were adopted from that table, with D and trimming inferred from the DNA. The profile covers about 120,000 clones, with 90% appearing a single time and 1.5% to 2% taken by the ten largest. V trimming: 2 bases; J trimming: 3 bases; junction bases outside the gene matches: 7. The CDR3 is 15 residues long. CDR1 is SGHKS and CDR2 is YYEKEE in the germline V gene (reference sequence).

J is TRBJ2-7 and V is TRBV5-5; 8 nucleotides align to TRBD1. The sample was peripheral blood. This receptor was taken from a human donor with active COVID-19. The donor label of this sample is uncertain. The CDR3 DNA reads TGTGCCAGCAGCTTCTCGGACAGGGTGGACTACGAGCAGTACTTC. Encoded protein: CASSFSDRVDYEQYF. The full variable domain, rest sourced from reference TRBV5-5 and TRBJ2-7, is DAGVTQSPTHLIKTRGQQVTLRCSPISGHKSVSWYQQVLGQGPQFIFQYYEKEERGRGNFPDRFSARQFPNYSSELNVNALLLGDSALYLCASSFSDRVDYEQYFGPGTRLTVT.